A single sample gave rise to the 32 T cell receptor beta chains below, sequenced in a study of CD8 T cells in Susac syndrome. RNA, at about 0.45 to 1 ug, was reverse transcribed with random hexamers. TCRdb ran MiXCR on the immunoSEQ multiplex PCR reads and lists one entry per CDR3 protein. The sample consists of around 270,000 distinct CDR3 sequences, almost 85% of them appearing once. The sequenced sample consisted of CD8+ T cells from PBMCs. These receptor sequences come from a human donor with multiple sclerosis.

The V gene is TRBV13, the J gene TRBJ2-1; D might be TRBD1 or TRBD2, each matching 6 bases. Per the germline V gene, CDR1 is PRHDT and CDR2 is FYEKMQ (reference sequence). V shed 4 bases and J shed 10 bases, with 20 bases lying between them. This CDR3 region has 15 residues. Here the CDR3 DNA reads TGTGCCAGCAGCTCACCCGCACGGGGGCTAGGGGAGCAGTTCTTC. Its protein is CASSSPARGLGEQFF. Variable domain in full (rest from reference TRBV13 and TRBJ2-1): AAGVIQSPRHLIKEKRETATLKCYPIPRHDTVYWYQQGPGQDPQFLISFYEKMQSDKGSIPDRFSAQQFSDYHSELNMSSLELGDSALYFCASSSPARGLGEQFFGPGTRLTVL.

The chain couples TRBV9 to TRBJ2-7; TRBD1 matches at 8 bases. The CDR3 is 15 amino acids. CDR1 SGDLS and CDR2 YYNGEE come from the germline V gene. Losses at the gene ends were 4 bases for V and 6 bases for J; bases not matched to a gene: 12. For the CDR3, the DNA is TGTGCCAGCAGCACAGGGGGTGCGGGGACCCTCGAGCAGTACTTC. The encoded protein is CASSTGGAGTLEQYF.

The CDR3 coding sequence is TGTGCCAGCAGTGAAGTGACCGGGGCCCAAGAGACCCAGTACTTC. The encoded protein is CASSEVTGAQETQYF. The chain links TRBV6-1 to TRBJ2-5; the D gene could be TRBD1 or TRBD2 (5 bases each). CDR1 and CDR2 (germline): MNHNS, SASEGT. This CDR3 comprises 15 residues. Trimming took 1 base from V and 1 from J, leaving 10 bases between them.

The gene calls are TRBV29-1 and TRBJ2-1; 9 bases align to TRBD2. This CDR3 contains 13 residues. In germline, CDR1 is SQVTM, CDR2 ANQGSEA. Trimming took 7 bases from V and 5 from J; bases not matched to a gene: 6. CDR3 in amino acids: CSGGLAENNEQFF. The DNA of the CDR3 is TGCAGCGGGGGACTAGCAGAGAACAATGAGCAGTTCTTC.

The chain carries TRBV14 and TRBJ2-7, with D perhaps TRBD1 or TRBD2 (5 bases each). This CDR3 spans 15 amino acids. V was pared by 8 bases and J by 0 bases, with 17 bases between. The germline V gene encodes CDR1 SGHDN and CDR2 FVKESK. As DNA, the CDR3 is TGTGCCAGCGGTCCCGCGGGCAGGGCCTCCTACGAGCAGTACTTC. This gives the protein CASGPAGRASYEQYF.

CDR3 DNA: TGCGCCAGCAGCTTGGCTCTCTCCGGGACGGAGCAGTTCTTC. Its translation: CASSLALSGTEQFF. The genes are TRBV5-1 and TRBJ2-1, with D possibly called TRBD1 or TRBD2 (5 bases each). Trimming took off 0 bases at V and 10 bases at J, with 14 bases between the two ends. This CDR3 contains 14 residues. Germline CDR1 and CDR2: SGHRS and YFSETQ. Full variable domain (outside the CDR3, taken from reference TRBV5-1 and TRBJ2-1): KAGVTQTPRYLIKTRGQQVTLSCSPISGHRSVSWYQQTPGQGLQFLFEYFSETQRNKGNFPGRFSGRQFSNSRSEMNVSTLELGDSALYLCASSLALSGTEQFFGPGTRLTVL.

The J gene is TRBJ1-3, the V gene TRBV28, with 7 positions matching TRBD1. The CDR3 has 17 residues. Germline V gene lookup returns CDR1 MDHEN and CDR2 SYDVKM. V trimming: 3 bases; J trimming: 2 bases; junction bases outside the gene matches: 10. The CDR3 DNA is TGTGCCAGCAGTTTTGGCCTTGAAACAGGGGCTGGAAACACCATATATTTT. Encoded protein: CASSFGLETGAGNTIYF. Drawing the rest from reference TRBV28 and TRBJ1-3, the complete variable domain is DVKVTQSSRYLVKRTGEKVFLECVQDMDHENMFWYRQDPGLGLRLIYFSYDVKMKEKGDIPEGYSVSREKKERFSLILESASTNQTSMYLCASSFGLETGAGNTIYFGEGSWLTVV.

The chain couples TRBV5-6 to TRBJ2-7, with 8 bases that match TRBD2. The trim removed 0 bases at V and 2 bases at J, leaving 4 bases unmatched. Looked up from germline, CDR1 is SGHDT and CDR2 is YYEEEE. CDR3 length equals 15 residues. CDR3 sequence: CASSLERLAPYEQYF. CDR3 sequence (DNA): TGTGCCAGCAGCTTGGAAAGACTAGCGCCCTACGAGCAGTACTTC. Based on the CDR3 plus reference TRBV5-6 and TRBJ2-7, the full variable domain is DAGVTQSPTHLIKTRGQQVTLRCSPKSGHDTVSWYQQALGQGPQFIFQYYEEEERQRGNFPDRFSGHQFPNYSSELNVNALLLGDSALYLCASSLERLAPYEQYFGPGTRLTVT.

The chain recombines TRBV7-6 with TRBJ2-1; 9 bases fit TRBD2. The germline CDR1 and CDR2 sequences are SGHVS and FNYEAQ. This CDR3 region has 16 residues. The V and J ends lost 5 bases and 9 bases, in that order; junction bases with no gene match: 14. DNA for the CDR3: TGTGCCAGCAGCGTACTCCAGACTAGCGGCCTCTCTGAGCAGTTCTTC. Protein: CASSVLQTSGLSEQFF.

This rearrangement joins TRBV15 to TRBJ1-5, with 9 bases aligning to TRBD1. The CDR3 runs to 15 residues. Germline CDR1 reads LNHNV; CDR2 reads YYDKDF (reference sequence). V lost 3 bases and J lost 6; bases outside the gene matches: 6. The chain's CDR3 is CATSRTGGGSQPQHF. CDR3 DNA sequence: TGTGCCACCAGCAGGACAGGGGGGGGGAGTCAGCCCCAGCATTTT.

J is TRBJ2-1 and V is TRBV4-3; weak D call: TRBD2 (5 bases). This CDR3 region has 16 residues. CDR1 and CDR2 (germline): LGHNA, YSLEER. The V and J ends lost 1 base and 2 bases respectively, with 12 bases between them. CDR3 protein: CASSQAGPGTYNEQFF. The CDR3 DNA follows: TGCGCCAGCAGCCAAGCCGGACCCGGGACCTACAATGAGCAGTTCTTC.

The J gene is TRBJ1-6, the V gene TRBV30, with D maybe TRBD1 (6 bases). Trimming pared 3 bases from V and 3 bases from J, leaving 12 bases between. The germline CDR1 and CDR2 sequences are GTSNPN and SVGIG (reference sequence). The CDR3 is 15 residues long. Written as DNA, the CDR3 is TGTGCCTGGAGCCGGACAGACAACTATAATTCACCCCTCCACTTT. This codes for CAWSRTDNYNSPLHF.

V gene TRBV6-1 combines with J gene TRBJ2-1; 7 bases map to TRBD1. The CDR3 consists of 15 residues. The trim removed 5 bases at V and 7 bases at J, leaving 11 bases unmatched. Germline V lookup: CDR1 MNHNS, CDR2 SASEGT. The CDR3 loop reads CASSIDRVPPNEQFF. CDR3 nucleotides: TGTGCCAGCAGTATTGACAGGGTACCCCCTAATGAGCAGTTCTTC.

J is TRBJ2-1 and V is TRBV28, with a tentative D call TRBD1 (6 bases). V was trimmed by 4 bases and J by 4 bases, leaving 14 bases between them. Germline-derived CDR1 and CDR2 are MDHEN and SYDVKM. The CDR3 is 15 amino acids. CDR3: CASSSEQGLYNEQFF. CDR3 nucleotides: TGTGCCAGCAGTTCGGAACAGGGCTTATACAATGAGCAGTTCTTC.

V usage is TRBV10-3 and J usage is TRBJ2-7; D may correspond to TRBD1 or TRBD2 (5 bases each). Germline V CDR1 and CDR2: ENHRY, SYGVKD. CDR3 length: 14 amino acids. The V end lost 3 bases, the J end lost 4 bases, and 13 bases lay between the germline ends. The CDR3 region has the DNA TGTGCCATCAGTGAACTGGCCGAGGGGTACGAGCAGTACTTC. Translated, it gives CAISELAEGYEQYF.

The V call is TRBV21-1, the J call TRBJ1-2; the DNA was not compared with TRBD1, the D call given in the table. TRBV21-1 has pseudogene status. The CDR3 length is 14 residues. The CDR3 coding sequence is TGTGCCAGCAGCAAAACGCTGGGGGCTGATGGCTACACCTTC. Its translation is CASSKTLGADGYTF.

This chain joins TRBV24-1 and TRBJ2-1, with TRBD2 matching over 9 bases. CDR3 length: 16 amino acids. Losses at the gene ends were 1 base for V and 4 bases for J; bases not matched to a gene: 4. The germline gives CDR1 KGHDR, CDR2 SFDVKD. The CDR3 nucleotides read TGTGCCACCAGTGATTTTGCTAGCGGGGATTACAATGAGCAGTTCTTC. Translated, it gives CATSDFASGDYNEQFF.

The chain links TRBV12-3 or TRBV12-4 to TRBJ2-1; 11 nucleotides align to TRBD2. The CDR3 sequence is 21 residues long. V lost 3 bases, J lost 5 bases, and 21 bases stayed unmatched. This CDR3 reads CASSFRPRGLAGGRADNEQFF. For the CDR3, the DNA is TGTGCCAGCAGTTTCAGGCCCCGGGGTCTAGCGGGAGGTCGGGCGGACAATGAGCAGTTCTTC.

This chain uses TRBV20-1 with TRBJ2-2; D is ambiguous. In germline, CDR1 is DFQATT, CDR2 SNEGSKA (reference sequence). V lost 8 bases, J lost 1 base, and 17 bases lay in between. This CDR3 has 15 residues. The CDR3, as DNA: TGCAGTTTGCTAGGTGTGACCGTGAACACCGGGGAGCTGTTTTTT. This encodes CSLLGVTVNTGELFF.

CDR3 region: CASSRTGYNYEQYF. In DNA, the CDR3 is TGTGCCAGCAGCAGAACAGGTTACAACTACGAGCAGTACTTC. J is TRBJ2-7 and V is TRBV21-1; the DNA was not used to check the table's D call, TRBD1. TRBV21-1 constitutes a pseudogene. This CDR3 contains 14 residues.

V and J are TRBV7-6 and TRBJ2-1; either TRBD1 or TRBD2 may supply D (5 bases each). The CDR3 length is 15 residues. Germline lookup yields CDR1 SGHVS and CDR2 FNYEAQ. Between the trimmed V and J ends, which lost 5 bases and 4 bases, there was a span of 15 bases. In DNA, the CDR3 is TGTGCCAGCAGCCCCCTTGGGGGATCGTACAATGAGCAGTTCTTC. Translation gives CASSPLGGSYNEQFF. Combining the CDR3 with reference TRBV7-6 and TRBJ2-1 gives the whole variable domain GAGVSQSPRYKVTKRGQDVALRCDPISGHVSLYWYRQALGQGPEFLTYFNYEAQQDKSGLPNDRFSAERPEGSISTLTIQRTEQRDSAMYRCASSPLGGSYNEQFFGPGTRLTVL.

V gene TRBV5-4 combines with J gene TRBJ1-2; no firm D call. The V end lost 4 bases, the J end lost 1 base, and 5 bases lay between the germline ends. Per the germline V gene, CDR1 is SGHNT and CDR2 is YYREEE (reference sequence). The CDR3 consists of 12 residues. CDR3 nucleotides: TGTGCCAGCAGCCCGGATAACTATGGCTACACCTTC. As protein: CASSPDNYGYTF.

V and J are TRBV7-6 and TRBJ2-3; no reliable D call. The CDR3 has 15 residues. The germline gives CDR1 SGHVS, CDR2 FNYEAQ. V lost 1 base, J lost 6 bases, and 14 bases lay in between. The CDR3 coding sequence is TGTGCCAGCAGCTTAGTAAAGAATGCACACGATACGCAGTATTTT. Protein sequence: CASSLVKNAHDTQYF.

The rearrangement joins TRBV7-9 to TRBJ1-1; unclear D gene. Per germline, CDR1 SEHNR and CDR2 FQNEAQ (reference sequence). V was pared by 1 base and J by 4 bases, with 10 bases between. The CDR3 runs 14 residues. The CDR3, as DNA: TGTGCCAGCAGCTTAGGCTTCAGACCCACTGAAGCTTTCTTT. Protein sequence: CASSLGFRPTEAFF.

This clonotype was seen a few times. The chain joins TRBV6-2 or TRBV6-3 to TRBJ2-4, with D maybe TRBD2 (6 bases). The CDR3 sequence is 18 residues long. Germline CDR1 and CDR2: MNHEY and SVGEGT. The V end lost 0 bases, the J end lost 5 bases, and 20 bases lay between the germline ends. As DNA, the CDR3 is TGTGCCAGCAGTTACTCGACGGACGGGGGAGGAGGCGAAAACATTCAGTACTTC. Its protein product is CASSYSTDGGGGENIQYF.

The chain couples TRBV4-1 to TRBJ2-2, with TRBD2 as a possible D gene (6 bases). V lost 3 bases and J 13 bases, leaving 18 bases between the germline ends. Per the germline V gene, CDR1 is MGHRA and CDR2 is YSYEKL. The CDR3 is 14 amino acids. CDR3 sequence reads: CASSQGGSGLWLFF. CDR3 coding DNA: TGCGCCAGCAGCCAGGGGGGATCTGGGCTTTGGCTGTTTTTT.

This sequence joins TRBV19 and TRBJ1-1; D is possibly TRBD1 (6 bases). Germline CDR1 reads LNHDA; CDR2 reads SQIVND (reference sequence). V gave up 6 bases and J gave up 4 bases, with 21 bases separating them. The CDR3 contains 16 residues. The CDR3 bases are TGTGCCAGTAGACCCCGGGACACCTCCTTGGGCACTGAAGCTTTCTTT. The encoded protein is CASRPRDTSLGTEAFF.

This clonotype has just one count. This rearrangement joins TRBV3-1 to TRBJ1-4; D gene uncertain. In germline, CDR1 is LGHDT, CDR2 YNNKEL (reference sequence). V lost 0 bases and J 4 bases, leaving 6 bases between the germline ends. The CDR3 extends over 14 amino acids. The CDR3 region is CASSQETLNEKLFF. CDR3 sequence (DNA): TGTGCCAGCAGCCAAGAAACGCTTAATGAAAAACTGTTTTTT.

J is TRBJ2-7 and V is TRBV19, with no clear D. CDR3 length equals 13 residues. V lost 3 bases and J 4 bases, leaving 10 bases between the germline ends. CDR1 LNHDA and CDR2 SQIVND come from the germline V gene (reference sequence). The CDR3 DNA reads as TGTGCCAGTAGTATCATTGGCCGGTACGAGCAGTACTTC. This gives the protein CASSIIGRYEQYF.

The chain combines TRBV7-9 with TRBJ1-1; 7 bases map to TRBD1. The CDR3 is 15 amino acids. Per germline, CDR1 SEHNR and CDR2 FQNEAQ (reference sequence). V trimming: 5 bases; J trimming: 2 bases; junction bases outside the gene matches: 8. The CDR3 region is CASSHSDRDNTEAFF. In nucleotides, the CDR3 is TGTGCCAGCAGCCACTCCGACAGGGACAACACTGAAGCTTTCTTT.

The rearrangement links TRBV30 to TRBJ1-1; D is unresolved. CDR1 GTSNPN and CDR2 SVGIG come from the germline V gene (reference sequence). Trimming removed 5 bases from V and 5 bases from J, with 21 bases in between. The CDR3 sequence is 15 residues long. The CDR3 loop reads CAWRRQEPSVTEAFF. CDR3 sequence (DNA): TGTGCCTGGCGGAGACAAGAACCCAGCGTGACTGAAGCTTTCTTT. Complete variable domain (other parts from reference TRBV30 and TRBJ1-1): SQTIHQWPATLVQPVGSPLSLECTVEGTSNPNLYWYRQAAGRGLQLLFYSVGIGQISSEVPQNLSASRPQDRQFILSSKKLLLSDSGFYLCAWRRQEPSVTEAFFGQGTRLTVV.

This clonotype was found a few times. V usage is TRBV6-1 and J usage is TRBJ2-1; D not certain. The CDR3 is 12 residues long. CDR1 is MNHNS and CDR2 is SASEGT in the germline V gene. The V gene lost 6 bases and the J gene lost 4 bases, with 7 bases spanning the gap. The CDR3 here is CASSGSYNEQFF. The CDR3 nucleotides read TGTGCCAGCAGCGGGTCGTACAATGAGCAGTTCTTC.